This T cell receptor (beta chain) was recorded in a study of T-cell memory formation after mild COVID-19. This CDR3 has 13 residues. V was trimmed by 1 base and J by 0 bases, leaving 3 bases between them. CDR1 is KGHSH and CDR2 is LQKENI in the germline V gene. TCRdb redid the calling of the 5' RACE reads with MiXCR, one entry per CDR3 protein. Found here are almost 250,000 distinct CDR3 sequences, 15% to 17% of them singletons; the top ten hold approximately 2.1%. The sample holds a few counts of this clonotype. The chain is built from TRBV18 and TRBJ2-5, with D unclear. This clonotype originated in an adult woman who had mild COVID-19 (a few samples of this study predate the infection). Cell type and time point are not known. The specimen sequenced was PBMCs or a T cell subset sorted from them (not recorded which). CDR3 in DNA: TGTGCCAGCTCACCACTAGACCAAGAGACCCAGTACTTC. Protein: CASSPLDQETQYF.